This TCR beta chain is drawn from a study of post-analysis software for immune sequencing data. As for the study in general: The study covered relapsing-remitting, secondary progressive and progressive-relapsing courses of multiple sclerosis.

About this clonotype itself: Its antigen is not identified.

Broader study findings: F measure showed strong co-clustering of same-batch samples. Several TRBV segments occurring more often in patients than controls included TRBV5-6, TRBV5-1 and TRBV20-1. Relative to controls, patients with multiple sclerosis showed significantly lower normalized Chao1 diversity.

This CDR3 has 17 residues. Trimming cost V 0 bases and J 2 bases, with 17 bases left between them. Germline lookup yields CDR1 DFQATT and CDR2 SNEGSKA (reference sequence). The TCR beta cDNA libraries carried unique molecular identifiers. With about 0.9 to 11 million T cells as the source, roughly 0.5 million cDNA molecules resulted. One entry per CDR3 protein, called by TCRdb with MiXCR from the PCR reads. This table has hundreds of thousands of distinct CDR3 sequences, around 27% appearing once. J is TRBJ2-1 and V is TRBV20-1; D remains unclear. The sequenced sample consisted of blood. The TCR was taken from a girl aged 10 to 17 with multiple sclerosis. The CDR3 DNA sequence: TGCAGTGCTAGAGATCTCGATGGGCGTACGGCCTACAATGAGCAGTTCTTC. It yields the protein CSARDLDGRTAYNEQFF.